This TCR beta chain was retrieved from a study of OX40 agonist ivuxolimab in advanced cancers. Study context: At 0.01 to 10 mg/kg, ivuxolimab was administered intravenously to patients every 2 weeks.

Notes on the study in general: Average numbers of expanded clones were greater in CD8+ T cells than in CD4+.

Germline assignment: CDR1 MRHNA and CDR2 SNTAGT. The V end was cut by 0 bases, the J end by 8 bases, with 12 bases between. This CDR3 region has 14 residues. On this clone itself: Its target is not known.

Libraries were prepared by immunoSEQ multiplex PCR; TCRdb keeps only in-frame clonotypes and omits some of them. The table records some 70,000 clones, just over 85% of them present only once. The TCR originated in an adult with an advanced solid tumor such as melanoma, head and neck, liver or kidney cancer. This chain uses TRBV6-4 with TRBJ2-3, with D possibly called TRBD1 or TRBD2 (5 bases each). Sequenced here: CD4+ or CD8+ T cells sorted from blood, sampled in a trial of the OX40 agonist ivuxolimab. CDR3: CASSDSGVPGTQYF. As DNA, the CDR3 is TGTGCCAGCAGTGACTCGGGGGTCCCCGGTACGCAGTATTTT.